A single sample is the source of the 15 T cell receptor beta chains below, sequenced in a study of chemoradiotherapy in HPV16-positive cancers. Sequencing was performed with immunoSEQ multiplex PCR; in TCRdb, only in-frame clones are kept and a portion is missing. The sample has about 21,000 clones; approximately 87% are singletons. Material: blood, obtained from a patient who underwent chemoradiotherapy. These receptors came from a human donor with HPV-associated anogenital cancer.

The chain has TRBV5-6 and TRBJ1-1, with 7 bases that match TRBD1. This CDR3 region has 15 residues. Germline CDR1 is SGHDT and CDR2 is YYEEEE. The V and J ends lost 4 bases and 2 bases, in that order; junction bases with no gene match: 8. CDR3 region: CASSALTGTNTEAFF. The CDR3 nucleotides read TGTGCCAGCAGCGCCCTGACAGGGACCAACACTGAAGCTTTCTTT.

CDR3 loop: CASSGEVNEQFF. DNA for the CDR3: TGTGCCAGCAGCGGGGAAGTTAATGAGCAGTTCTTC. The chain employs TRBV11-2 and TRBJ2-1; D ambiguous. CDR1 SGHAT and CDR2 FQNNGV come from the germline V gene. The CDR3 contains 12 residues. The V and J ends lost 5 bases and 7 bases respectively, with 9 bases between them.

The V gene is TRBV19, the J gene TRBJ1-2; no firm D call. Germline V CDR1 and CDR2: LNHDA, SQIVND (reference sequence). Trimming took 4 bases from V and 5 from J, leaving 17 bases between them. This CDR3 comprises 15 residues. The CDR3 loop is CASSRTGRTLYGYTF. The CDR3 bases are TGTGCCAGTAGTAGGACGGGCAGGACGTTATATGGCTACACCTTC. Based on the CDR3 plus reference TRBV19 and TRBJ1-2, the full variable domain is DGGITQSPKYLFRKEGQNVTLSCEQNLNHDAMYWYRQDPGQGLRLIYYSQIVNDFQKGDIAEGYSVSREKKESFPLTVTSAQKNPTAFYLCASSRTGRTLYGYTFGSGTRLTVV.

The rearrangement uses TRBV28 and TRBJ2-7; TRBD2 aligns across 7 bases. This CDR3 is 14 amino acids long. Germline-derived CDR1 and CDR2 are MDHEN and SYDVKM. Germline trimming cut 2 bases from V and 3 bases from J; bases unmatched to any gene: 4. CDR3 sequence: CASSLAGDNYEQYF. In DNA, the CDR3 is TGTGCCAGCAGTTTAGCGGGAGACAACTACGAGCAGTACTTC.

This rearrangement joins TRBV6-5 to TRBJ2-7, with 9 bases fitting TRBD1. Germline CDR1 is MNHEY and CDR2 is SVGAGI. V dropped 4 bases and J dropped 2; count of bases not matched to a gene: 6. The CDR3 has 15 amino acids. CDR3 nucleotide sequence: TGTGCCAGCAGTTCGGCGGACAGGGGAACCTACGAGCAGTACTTC. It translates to CASSSADRGTYEQYF.

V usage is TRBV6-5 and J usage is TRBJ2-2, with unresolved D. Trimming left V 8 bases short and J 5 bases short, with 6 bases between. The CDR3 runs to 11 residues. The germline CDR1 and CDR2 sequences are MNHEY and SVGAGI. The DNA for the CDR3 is TGTGCCAGCCACTCGACCGGGGAGCTGTTTTTT. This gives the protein CASHSTGELFF.

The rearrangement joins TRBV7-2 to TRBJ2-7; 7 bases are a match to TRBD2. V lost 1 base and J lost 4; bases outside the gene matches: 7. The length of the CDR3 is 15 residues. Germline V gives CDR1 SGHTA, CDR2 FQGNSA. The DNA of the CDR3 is TGTGCCAGCAGCTTAGGAGCTAGCGGATGGTACGAGCAGTACTTC. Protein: CASSLGASGWYEQYF.

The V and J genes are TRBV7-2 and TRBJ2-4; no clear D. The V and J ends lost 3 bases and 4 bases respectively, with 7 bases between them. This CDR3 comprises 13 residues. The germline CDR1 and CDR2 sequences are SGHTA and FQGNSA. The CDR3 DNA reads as TGTGCCAGCAGCTTCCGCCAGAAAAACATTCAGTACTTC. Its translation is CASSFRQKNIQYF.

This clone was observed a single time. The CDR3 coding sequence is TGTGCCAGTAGTATACTCCTCACAGATACGCAGTATTTT. Translating gives CASSILLTDTQYF. The V and J genes are TRBV19 and TRBJ2-3; D unclear. Germline V CDR1 and CDR2: LNHDA, SQIVND (reference sequence). This CDR3 is 13 amino acids long. V was clipped by 2 bases and J by 2 bases, with 5 bases between them.

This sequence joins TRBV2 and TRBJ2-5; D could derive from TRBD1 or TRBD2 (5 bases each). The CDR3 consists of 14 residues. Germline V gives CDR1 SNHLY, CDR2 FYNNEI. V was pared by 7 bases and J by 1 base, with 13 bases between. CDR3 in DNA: TGTGCCAGCACCTGGATGGGGGTCCAAGAGACCCAGTACTTC. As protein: CASTWMGVQETQYF.

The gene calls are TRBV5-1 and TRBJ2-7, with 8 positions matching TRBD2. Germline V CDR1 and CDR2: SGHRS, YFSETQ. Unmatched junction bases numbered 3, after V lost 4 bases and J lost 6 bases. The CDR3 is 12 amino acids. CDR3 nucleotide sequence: TGCGCCAGCAGCCCTGGACTAGCCGAGCAGTACTTC. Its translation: CASSPGLAEQYF.

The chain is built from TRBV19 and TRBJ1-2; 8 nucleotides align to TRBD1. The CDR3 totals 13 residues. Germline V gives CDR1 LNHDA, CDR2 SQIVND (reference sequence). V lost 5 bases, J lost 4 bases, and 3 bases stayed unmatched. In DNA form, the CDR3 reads TGTGCCAGTAGTGCCACAGGGGGCTATGGCTACACCTTC. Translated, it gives CASSATGGYGYTF.

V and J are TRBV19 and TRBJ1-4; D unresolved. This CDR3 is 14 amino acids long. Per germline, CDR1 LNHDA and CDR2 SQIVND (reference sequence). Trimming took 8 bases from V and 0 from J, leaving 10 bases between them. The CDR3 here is CASRGRATNEKLFF. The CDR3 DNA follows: TGTGCCAGTCGAGGGAGAGCAACTAATGAAAAACTGTTTTTT.

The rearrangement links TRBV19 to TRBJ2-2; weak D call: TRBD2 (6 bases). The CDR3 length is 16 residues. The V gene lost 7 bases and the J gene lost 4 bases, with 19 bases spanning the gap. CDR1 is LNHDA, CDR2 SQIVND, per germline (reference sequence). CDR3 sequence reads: CASTFWRGSGTGELFF. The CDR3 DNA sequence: TGTGCCAGTACCTTTTGGAGGGGTTCGGGCACCGGGGAGCTGTTTTTT.

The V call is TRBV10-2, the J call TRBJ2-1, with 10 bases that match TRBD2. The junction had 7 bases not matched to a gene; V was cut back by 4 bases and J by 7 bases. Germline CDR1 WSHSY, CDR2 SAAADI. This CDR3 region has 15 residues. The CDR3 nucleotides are TGCGCCAGCAGTGCGTCTCTAGCGGGAGTGAATGAGCAGTTCTTC. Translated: CASSASLAGVNEQFF.